This T cell receptor beta chain is from a study of blood T cell repertoires in COVID-19. The table came from immunoSEQ multiplex PCR; TCRdb's copy has only in-frame clones and leaves some out. The repertoire holds roughly 260,000 clones, with 70% to 85% as singletons. Germline V CDR1 and CDR2: MNHEY, SVGAGI. V trimming: 2 bases; J trimming: 9 bases; junction bases outside the gene matches: 12. This CDR3 has 16 residues. Sequencing was performed on peripheral blood. This sequence originates from a woman aged 40 to 50 with active or convalescent COVID-19. The chain links TRBV6-5 to TRBJ1-2; TRBD1 matches 10 bases. The CDR3: CASSYADRGRQGSYTF. CDR3 coding DNA: TGTGCCAGCAGTTACGCTGACAGGGGGCGTCAAGGGAGCTACACCTTC.